This T cell receptor (beta chain) appears in the sequencing data of a study of OX40 agonist ivuxolimab in advanced cancers. Study information: Prior anti-PD-1, anti-PD-L1 or anti-CTLA-4 therapy was allowed; about 39% had some.

Researchers took blood at baseline, on cycle 4 day 1, and on cycle 7 day 1. This CDR3 spans 14 amino acids. Per germline, CDR1 PRHDT and CDR2 FYEKMQ (reference sequence). Between the trimmed V and J ends, which lost 6 bases and 2 bases, there was a span of 14 bases. Using immunoSEQ multiplex PCR, the repertoire was profiled, and TCRdb retains in-frame clones only, with some absent. The data show about 18,000 clones, approximately 78% seen once. This clonotype was sampled from an adult with an advanced solid tumor such as melanoma, head and neck, liver or kidney cancer. The sample here was CD4+ or CD8+ T cells sorted from blood, taken in a trial of the OX40 agonist ivuxolimab. This rearrangement joins TRBV13 to TRBJ2-7; D unresolved. The CDR3 region has the DNA TGTGCCAGCAGAGCAGCAGTAGGGCCCTACGAGCAGTACTTC. This translates into CASRAAVGPYEQYF.